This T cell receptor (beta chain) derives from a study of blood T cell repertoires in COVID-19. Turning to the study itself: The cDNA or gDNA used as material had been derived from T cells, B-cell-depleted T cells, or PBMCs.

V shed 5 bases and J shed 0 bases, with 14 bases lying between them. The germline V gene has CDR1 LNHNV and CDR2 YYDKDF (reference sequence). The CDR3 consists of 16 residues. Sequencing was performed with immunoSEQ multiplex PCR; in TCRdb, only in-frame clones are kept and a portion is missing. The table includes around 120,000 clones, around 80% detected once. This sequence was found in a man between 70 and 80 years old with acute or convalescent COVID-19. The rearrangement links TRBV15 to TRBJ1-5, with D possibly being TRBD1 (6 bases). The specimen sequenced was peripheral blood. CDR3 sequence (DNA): TGTGCCACCAGCCGCGGACAGACCTATAGCAATCAGCCCCAGCATTTT. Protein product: CATSRGQTYSNQPQHF.